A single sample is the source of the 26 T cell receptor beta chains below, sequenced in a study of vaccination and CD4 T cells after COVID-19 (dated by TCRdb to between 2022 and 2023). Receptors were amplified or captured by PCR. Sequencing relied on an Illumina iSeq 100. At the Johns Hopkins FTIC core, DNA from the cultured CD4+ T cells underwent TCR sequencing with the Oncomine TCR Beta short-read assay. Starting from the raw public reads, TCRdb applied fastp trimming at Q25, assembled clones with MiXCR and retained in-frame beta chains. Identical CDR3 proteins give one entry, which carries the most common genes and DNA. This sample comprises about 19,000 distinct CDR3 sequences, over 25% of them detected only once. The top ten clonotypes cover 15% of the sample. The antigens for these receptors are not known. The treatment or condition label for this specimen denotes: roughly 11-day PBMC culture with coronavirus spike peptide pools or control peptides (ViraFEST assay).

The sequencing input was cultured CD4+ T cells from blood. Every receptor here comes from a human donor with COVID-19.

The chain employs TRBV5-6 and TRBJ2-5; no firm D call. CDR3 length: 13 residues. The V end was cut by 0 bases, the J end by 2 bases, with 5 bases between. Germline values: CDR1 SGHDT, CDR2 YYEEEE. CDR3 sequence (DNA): TGTGCCAGCAGCTTGGGGCAGCAAGAGACCCAGTACTTC. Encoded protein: CASSLGQQETQYF.

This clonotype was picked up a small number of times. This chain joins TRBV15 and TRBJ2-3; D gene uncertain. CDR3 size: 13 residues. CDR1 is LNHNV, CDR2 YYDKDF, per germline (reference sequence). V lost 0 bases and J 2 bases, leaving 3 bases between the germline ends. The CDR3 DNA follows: TGTGCCACCAGCAGAGATCACACAGATACGCAGTATTTT. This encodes CATSRDHTDTQYF.

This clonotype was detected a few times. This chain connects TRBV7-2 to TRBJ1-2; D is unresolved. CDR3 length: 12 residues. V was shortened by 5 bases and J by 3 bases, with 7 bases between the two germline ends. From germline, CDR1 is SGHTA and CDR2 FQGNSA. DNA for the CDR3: TGTGCCAGCAGCCCCTCCCACTATGGCTACACCTTC. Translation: CASSPSHYGYTF.

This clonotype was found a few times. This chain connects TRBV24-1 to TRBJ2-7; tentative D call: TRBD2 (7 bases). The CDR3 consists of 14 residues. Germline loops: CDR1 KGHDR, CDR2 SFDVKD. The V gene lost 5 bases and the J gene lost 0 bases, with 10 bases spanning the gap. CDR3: CATSARGASYEQYF. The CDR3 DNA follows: TGTGCCACCAGTGCCCGGGGGGCCTCCTACGAGCAGTACTTC.

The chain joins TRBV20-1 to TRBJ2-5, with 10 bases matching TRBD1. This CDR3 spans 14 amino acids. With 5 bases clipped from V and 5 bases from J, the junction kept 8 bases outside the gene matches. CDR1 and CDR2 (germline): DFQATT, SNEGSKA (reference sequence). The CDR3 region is CSAPRTGGLETQYF. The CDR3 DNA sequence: TGCAGTGCTCCACGGACAGGGGGGTTGGAGACCCAGTACTTC.

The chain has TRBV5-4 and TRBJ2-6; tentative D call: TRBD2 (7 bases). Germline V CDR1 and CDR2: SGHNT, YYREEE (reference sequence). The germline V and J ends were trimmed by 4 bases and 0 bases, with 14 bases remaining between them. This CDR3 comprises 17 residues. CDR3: CASSRGRGGSGANVLTF. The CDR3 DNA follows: TGTGCCAGCAGCAGGGGGAGGGGAGGCTCTGGGGCCAACGTCCTGACTTTC. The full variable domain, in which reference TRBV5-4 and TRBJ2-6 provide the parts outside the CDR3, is ETGVTQSPTHLIKTRGQQVTLRCSSQSGHNTVSWYQQALGQGPQFIFQYYREEENGRGNFPPRFSGLQFPNYSSELNVNALELDDSALYLCASSRGRGGSGANVLTFGAGSRLTVL.

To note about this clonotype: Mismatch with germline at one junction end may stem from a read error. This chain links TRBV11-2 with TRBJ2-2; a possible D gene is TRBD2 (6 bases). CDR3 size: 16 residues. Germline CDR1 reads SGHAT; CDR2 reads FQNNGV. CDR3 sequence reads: CASRPSAAGNTGELFF. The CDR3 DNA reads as TGCGCCAGCAGACCAAGTGCAGCGGGGAACACCGGGGAGCTGTTTTTT.

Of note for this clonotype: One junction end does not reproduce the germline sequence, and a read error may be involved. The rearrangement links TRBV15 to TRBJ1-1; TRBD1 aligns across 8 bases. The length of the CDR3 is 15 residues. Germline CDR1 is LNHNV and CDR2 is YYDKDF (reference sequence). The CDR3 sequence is CVTSSDGQGGTEAFF. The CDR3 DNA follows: TGTGTCACCAGCAGCGACGGACAGGGAGGGACTGAAGCTTTCTTT.

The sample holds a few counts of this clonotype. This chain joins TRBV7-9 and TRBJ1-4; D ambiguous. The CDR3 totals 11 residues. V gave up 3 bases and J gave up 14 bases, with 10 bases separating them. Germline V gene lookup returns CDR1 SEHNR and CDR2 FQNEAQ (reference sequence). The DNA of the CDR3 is TGTGCCAGCAGCTTTAACGGTCGGCTGTTTTTT. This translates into CASSFNGRLFF.

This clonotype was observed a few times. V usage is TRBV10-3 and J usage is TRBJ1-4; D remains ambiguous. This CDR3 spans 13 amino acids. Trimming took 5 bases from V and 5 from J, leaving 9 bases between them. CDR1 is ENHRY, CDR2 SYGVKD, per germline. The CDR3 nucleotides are TGTGCCATCAGTCGAGAGGTAAATGAAAAACTGTTTTTT. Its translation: CAISREVNEKLFF.

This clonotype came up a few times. The DNA of the CDR3 is TGTGCCAGCAGCAGACACCGCAAGACAGGGGAGGATTCACCCCTCCACTTT. The encoded protein is CASSRHRKTGEDSPLHF. The rearrangement links TRBV27 to TRBJ1-6; 8 bases match TRBD1. With V trimmed by 6 bases and J by 8 bases, 15 bases remained unmatched. This CDR3 has 17 residues. CDR1 MNHEY and CDR2 SMNVEV come from the germline V gene (reference sequence).

The CDR3: CASSLRDARNTEAFF. CDR3 DNA sequence: TGTGCCAGCAGCCTCCGGGACGCACGAAACACTGAAGCTTTCTTT. The rearrangement uses TRBV7-8 and TRBJ1-1; tentatively, D is TRBD1 (5 bases). Germline CDR1 SGHVS, CDR2 FQNEAQ. The CDR3 contains 15 residues. The V end lost 5 bases, the J end lost 2 bases, and 15 bases lay between the germline ends.

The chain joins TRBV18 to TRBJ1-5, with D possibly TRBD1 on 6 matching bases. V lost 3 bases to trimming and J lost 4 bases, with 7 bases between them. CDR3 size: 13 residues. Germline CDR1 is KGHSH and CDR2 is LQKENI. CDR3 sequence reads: CASSPGQNQPQHF. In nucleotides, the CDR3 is TGTGCCAGCTCACCTGGACAGAATCAGCCCCAGCATTTT.

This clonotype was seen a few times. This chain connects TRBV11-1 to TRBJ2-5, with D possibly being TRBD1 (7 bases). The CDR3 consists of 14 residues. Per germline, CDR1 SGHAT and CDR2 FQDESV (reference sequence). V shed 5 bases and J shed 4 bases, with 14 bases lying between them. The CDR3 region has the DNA TGTGCCAGCAGCCCACAGGGGAGGAGAGAGACCCAGTACTTC. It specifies CASSPQGRRETQYF.

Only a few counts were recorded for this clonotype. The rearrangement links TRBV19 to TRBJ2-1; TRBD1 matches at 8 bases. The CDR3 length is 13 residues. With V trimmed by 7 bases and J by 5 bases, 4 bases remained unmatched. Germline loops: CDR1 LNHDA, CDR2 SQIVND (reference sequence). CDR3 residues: CASKRQGHNEQFF. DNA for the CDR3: TGTGCCAGTAAGAGACAGGGGCACAATGAGCAGTTCTTC.

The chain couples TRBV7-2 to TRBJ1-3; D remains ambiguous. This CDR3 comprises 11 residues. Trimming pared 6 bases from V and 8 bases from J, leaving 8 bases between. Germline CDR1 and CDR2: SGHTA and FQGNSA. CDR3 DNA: TGTGCCAGCAGACTTTGGGACACCATATATTTT. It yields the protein CASRLWDTIYF.

CDR3 nucleotides: TGCGCCAGCAGTGAGACAACCGGGACCGGGGCCGGGGAGCTGTTTTTT. Translating it yields CASSETTGTGAGELFF. The gene calls are TRBV10-2 and TRBJ2-2, with D perhaps given as TRBD1 or TRBD2 (5 bases each). The CDR3 extends over 16 amino acids. Germline CDR1 WSHSY, CDR2 SAAADI. V was shortened by 2 bases and J by 6 bases, with 16 bases between the two germline ends.

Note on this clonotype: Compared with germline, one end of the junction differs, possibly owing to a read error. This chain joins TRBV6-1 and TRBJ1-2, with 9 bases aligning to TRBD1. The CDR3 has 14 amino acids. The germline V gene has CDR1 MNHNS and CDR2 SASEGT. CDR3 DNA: TGTGCCAACAGTGGCGGGACAGGGAACTATGGCTACACCTTC. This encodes CANSGGTGNYGYTF.

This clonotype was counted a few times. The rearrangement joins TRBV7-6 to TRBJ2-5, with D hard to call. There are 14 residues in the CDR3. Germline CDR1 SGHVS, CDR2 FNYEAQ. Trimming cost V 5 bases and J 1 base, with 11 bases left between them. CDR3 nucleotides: TGTGCCAGCAGCCCCCTTGTCTCCCAAGAGACCCAGTACTTC. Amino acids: CASSPLVSQETQYF.

DNA of the CDR3: TGTGCCAGCAGTGAACATGCATCCTCTGGGGCCAACGTCCTGACTTTC. Protein: CASSEHASSGANVLTF. V and J are TRBV6-1 and TRBJ2-6; D is unclear. Between the trimmed V and J ends, which lost 2 bases and 0 bases, there was a span of 8 bases. Germline V gene data show CDR1 as MNHNS and CDR2 as SASEGT. This CDR3 spans 16 amino acids.

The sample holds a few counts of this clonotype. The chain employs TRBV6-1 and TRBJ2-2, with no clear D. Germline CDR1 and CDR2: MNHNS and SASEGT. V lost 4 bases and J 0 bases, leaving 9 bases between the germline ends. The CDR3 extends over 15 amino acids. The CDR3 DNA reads TGTGCCAGCAGTGGTCGTCTCGCGAACACCGGGGAGCTGTTTTTT. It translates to CASSGRLANTGELFF.

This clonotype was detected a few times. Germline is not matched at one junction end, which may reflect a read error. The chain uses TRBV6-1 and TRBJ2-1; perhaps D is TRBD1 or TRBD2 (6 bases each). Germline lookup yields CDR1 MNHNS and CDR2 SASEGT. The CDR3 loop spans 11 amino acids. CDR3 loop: CASSGEGGVYF. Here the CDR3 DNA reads TGTGCCAGCAGTGGCGAGGGGGGAGTTTACTTC.

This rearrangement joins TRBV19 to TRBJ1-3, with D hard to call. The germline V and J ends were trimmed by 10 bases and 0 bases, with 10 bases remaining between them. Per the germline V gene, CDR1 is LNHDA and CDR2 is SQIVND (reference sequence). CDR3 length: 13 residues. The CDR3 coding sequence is TGTGCCACCAGCCGCGGCTCTGGAAACACCATATATTTT. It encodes CATSRGSGNTIYF.

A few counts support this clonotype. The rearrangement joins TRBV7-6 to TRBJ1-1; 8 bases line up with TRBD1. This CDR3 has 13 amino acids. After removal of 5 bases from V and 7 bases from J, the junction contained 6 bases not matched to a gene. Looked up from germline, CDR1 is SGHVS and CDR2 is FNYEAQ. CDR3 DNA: TGTGCCAGCAGCCCCGGGACAGGCTATGAAGCTTTCTTT. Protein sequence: CASSPGTGYEAFF.

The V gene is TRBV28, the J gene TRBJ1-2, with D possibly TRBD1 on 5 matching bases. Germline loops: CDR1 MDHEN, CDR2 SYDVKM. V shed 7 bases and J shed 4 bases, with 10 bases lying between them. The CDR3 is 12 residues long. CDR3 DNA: TGTGCCAGCATTCGGCAGGGCTATGGCTACACCTTC. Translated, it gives CASIRQGYGYTF.

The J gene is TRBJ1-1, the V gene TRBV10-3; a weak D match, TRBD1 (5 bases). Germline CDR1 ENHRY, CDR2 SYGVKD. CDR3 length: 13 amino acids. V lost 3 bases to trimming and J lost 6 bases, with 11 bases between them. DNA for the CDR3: TGTGCCATCAGTGATGGGGCTCGGGCTGAAGCTTTCTTT. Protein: CAISDGARAEAFF.